Presented here are 24 T cell receptor beta chains from one specimen sequenced in a study of blood T cell repertoires in COVID-19 (dated by TCRdb to the early 2020s). The library was produced with the immunoSEQ multiplex PCR assay. TCRdb's version of the immuneACCESS table is confined to in-frame rearrangements and falls short of the full clone set. An unresolved V gene accounts for under half of the shortfall where checked; the remainder is of unknown origin. The sample table records about 150,000 clones; around 78% of these occur just once. About 1.8% of the sample rests with the top ten. Sequencing was carried out using peripheral blood. The receptors come from a man of 80 years or more with acute or convalescent COVID-19.

The chain joins TRBV5-4 to TRBJ2-5, with TRBD2 identical over 12 bases. The CDR3 has 15 amino acids. Germline V gene sequence: CDR1 SGHNT, CDR2 YYREEE (reference sequence). The V and J ends lost 4 bases and 2 bases, in that order; junction bases with no gene match: 3. Written as DNA, the CDR3 is TGTGCCAGCAGCCGAGGACTAGCGGGGCAAGAGACCCAGTACTTC. Translation: CASSRGLAGQETQYF. The whole variable domain, remainder taken from reference TRBV5-4 and TRBJ2-5, is ETGVTQSPTHLIKTRGQQVTLRCSSQSGHNTVSWYQQALGQGPQFIFQYYREEENGRGNFPPRFSGLQFPNYSSELNVNALELDDSALYLCASSRGLAGQETQYFGPGTRLLVL.

V usage is TRBV7-9 and J usage is TRBJ2-2; no reliable D call. This CDR3 spans 13 amino acids. Germline V gene sequence: CDR1 SEHNR, CDR2 FQNEAQ (reference sequence). The V and J ends lost 4 bases and 1 base respectively, with 4 bases between them. CDR3 sequence (DNA): TGTGCCAGCAGCTCGGGGAACACCGGGGAGCTGTTTTTT. Protein: CASSSGNTGELFF.

This rearrangement joins TRBV24-1 to TRBJ1-1, with no clear D. Trimming cost V 3 bases and J 7 bases, with 14 bases left between them. CDR1 is KGHDR, CDR2 SFDVKD, per germline. There are 14 residues in the CDR3. This chain's CDR3 is CATSDPSTGDEAFF. CDR3 nucleotides: TGTGCCACCAGTGATCCCTCGACCGGGGATGAAGCTTTCTTT.

The chain links TRBV5-1 to TRBJ1-1, with a possible D match to TRBD1 (5 bases). Germline V gene data show CDR1 as SGHRS and CDR2 as YFSETQ. CDR3 length equals 13 residues. Trimming stripped 7 bases from V and 3 bases from J, with 13 bases between. CDR3 bases: TGCGCCAGCCGTCGGGGGGGAGACACTGAAGCTTTCTTT. As protein: CASRRGGDTEAFF. Complete variable domain (other parts from reference TRBV5-1 and TRBJ1-1): KAGVTQTPRYLIKTRGQQVTLSCSPISGHRSVSWYQQTPGQGLQFLFEYFSETQRNKGNFPGRFSGRQFSNSRSEMNVSTLELGDSALYLCASRRGGDTEAFFGQGTRLTVV.

V gene TRBV21-1 combines with J gene TRBJ1-3; the table calls TRBD1, which could not be checked here. TRBV21-1 is reported as a pseudogene. CDR3 length equals 23 residues. CDR3 residues: CASSKCQGLRSPFPSPLENTIYF. CDR3 DNA: TGTGCCAGCAGCAAATGTCAGGGGCTCCGTTCCCCGTTTCCCTCCCCCCTGGAAAACACCATATATTTT.

The chain links TRBV6-5 to TRBJ1-5, with 7 positions matching TRBD1. The germline gives CDR1 MNHEY, CDR2 SVGAGI. The CDR3 covers 16 residues. V gave up 3 bases and J gave up 6 bases; unmatched junction bases: 11. The chain's CDR3 is CASSYTGAQSGQPQHF. The DNA of the CDR3 is TGTGCCAGCAGTTATACAGGGGCCCAGTCGGGTCAGCCCCAGCATTTT.

The chain joins TRBV11-3 to TRBJ2-1, with 10 bases lining up with TRBD1. The V segment lost 3 bases and the J segment 2 bases; nucleotides outside the gene matches: 1. The CDR3 consists of 15 residues. CDR1 is SGHNT and CDR2 is YENEEA in the germline V gene. The CDR3 is CASSFGQGAYNEQFF. The CDR3 DNA reads as TGTGCCAGCAGCTTTGGACAGGGGGCCTACAATGAGCAGTTCTTC.

J is TRBJ2-1 and V is TRBV24-1, with 9 nucleotides matching TRBD2. CDR1 is KGHDR and CDR2 is SFDVKD in the germline V gene. The V and J ends lost 3 bases and 7 bases, in that order; junction bases with no gene match: 3. CDR3 length: 14 amino acids. The CDR3 nucleotides are TGTGCCACCAGTGATCTGCGGGGGGGTAATGAGCAGTTCTTC. It codes for CATSDLRGGNEQFF.

The rearrangement joins TRBV6-5 to TRBJ1-2, with D hard to call. This CDR3 contains 16 residues. The V end lost 0 bases, the J end lost 2 bases, and 13 bases lay between the germline ends. Germline assignment: CDR1 MNHEY and CDR2 SVGAGI. The CDR3 region has the DNA TGTGCCAGCAGTTACTCGTGGTCGGGATCGAACTATGGCTACACCTTC. Encoded protein: CASSYSWSGSNYGYTF.

This clone was counted a few times. The rearrangement joins TRBV19 to TRBJ2-2; 9 bases align to TRBD1. CDR3 size: 16 residues. Germline-derived CDR1 and CDR2 are LNHDA and SQIVND (reference sequence). V was pared by 1 base and J by 5 bases, with 5 bases of the junction left unmatched. This chain's CDR3 is CASSIVGTGLTGELFF. CDR3 sequence (DNA): TGTGCCAGTAGTATAGTCGGGACAGGGTTAACCGGGGAGCTGTTTTTT.

The rearrangement uses TRBV29-1 and TRBJ2-3; a weak D match, TRBD1 (5 bases). In germline, CDR1 is SQVTM, CDR2 ANQGSEA. The CDR3 covers 11 residues. V lost 4 bases to trimming and J lost 4 bases, with 6 bases between them. The CDR3 here is CSVAGPDTQYF. In nucleotides, the CDR3 is TGCAGCGTTGCAGGGCCAGATACGCAGTATTTT.

In DNA form, the CDR3 reads TGTGCTAGTGGCCCAGCCTGGACAGGGGGCAACACCGGGGAGCTGTTTTTT. This codes for CASGPAWTGGNTGELFF. The chain links TRBV12-5 to TRBJ2-2, with 11 bases identical to TRBD1. J gave up 2 bases and V 6 bases, and 8 bases lay outside the gene matches. This CDR3 has 17 amino acids. The germline V gene has CDR1 LGHNT and CDR2 FRNRAP. Based on the CDR3 plus reference TRBV12-5 and TRBJ2-2, the full variable domain is DARVTQTPRHKVTEMGQEVTMRCQPILGHNTVFWYRQTMMQGLELLAYFRNRAPLDDSGMPKDRFSAEMPDATLATLKIQPSEPRDSAVYFCASGPAWTGGNTGELFFGEGSRLTVL.

This clone has only one observation. The CDR3 protein is CASSFGQMNTEAFF. Written as DNA, the CDR3 is TGCGCCAGCAGCTTCGGACAGATGAACACTGAAGCTTTCTTT. The J gene is TRBJ1-1, the V gene TRBV5-1; TRBD1 might be the D (6 bases). Germline CDR1 is SGHRS and CDR2 is YFSETQ. Trimming pared 2 bases from V and 0 bases from J, leaving 8 bases between. This CDR3 region has 14 residues.

The rearrangement uses TRBV6-5 and TRBJ2-2; 7 bases agree with TRBD1. The J segment lost 8 bases and the V segment lost 1 base, leaving 10 bases of the junction unmatched. Per the germline V gene, CDR1 is MNHEY and CDR2 is SVGAGI. There are 16 residues in the CDR3. The CDR3 spells CASSYYLDRAKGELFF. The CDR3, as DNA: TGTGCCAGCAGTTACTACCTTGACAGGGCAAAAGGGGAGCTGTTTTTT.

The chain links TRBV28 to TRBJ1-2, with 10 bases lining up with TRBD1. The ends lost 6 bases at V and 7 bases at J; junction bases unmatched: 11. This CDR3 has 15 residues. The germline V gene encodes CDR1 MDHEN and CDR2 SYDVKM. The CDR3 bases are TGTGCCAGCAGAAGCGGGACAGGGGCACCCAGTGGCTACACCTTC. Its protein product is CASRSGTGAPSGYTF.

This clone was picked up a small number of times. The rearrangement joins TRBV9 to TRBJ2-2, with TRBD2 matching 7 bases. This CDR3 is 16 amino acids long. Germline V CDR1 and CDR2: SGDLS, YYNGEE. After removal of 0 bases from V and 1 base from J, the junction contained 3 bases not matched to a gene. Written as DNA, the CDR3 is TGTGCCAGCAGCGTAGAACCGGGGGGGAACACCGGGGAGCTGTTTTTT. Protein: CASSVEPGGNTGELFF.

The chain uses TRBV7-8 and TRBJ2-2; 7 positions match TRBD1. Germline assignment: CDR1 SGHVS and CDR2 FQNEAQ. With 6 bases clipped from V and 0 bases from J, the junction kept 4 bases outside the gene matches. This CDR3 has 15 amino acids. CDR3 DNA sequence: TGTGCCAGCAGACCAGGGGGACCGAACACCGGGGAGCTGTTTTTT. Its protein product is CASRPGGPNTGELFF.

In its sample, this clone was seen once. CDR3 coding DNA: TGCGCCAGCAGCCACGGACAGGGGGCGGCCGGCTATGGCTACACCTTC. This gives the protein CASSHGQGAAGYGYTF. This chain joins TRBV5-1 and TRBJ1-2; the match to TRBD1 covers 11 bases. The V segment lost 4 bases and the J segment 4 bases; nucleotides outside the gene matches: 9. Per germline, CDR1 SGHRS and CDR2 YFSETQ. CDR3 length: 16 amino acids.

This clone showed up just once. This chain joins TRBV30 and TRBJ2-3; TRBD2 matches 13 bases. Germline CDR1 reads GTSNPN; CDR2 reads SVGIG (reference sequence). The length of the CDR3 is 16 residues. J was trimmed by 1 base and V by 2 bases; bases with no gene match: 3. CDR3 protein: CAWSPGLAGGTDTQYF. The CDR3 bases are TGTGCCTGGAGTCCCGGACTAGCGGGGGGCACAGATACGCAGTATTTT.

The chain has TRBV7-9 and TRBJ1-2; the D gene is possibly TRBD1 (5 bases). There are 13 residues in the CDR3. Germline V gene sequence: CDR1 SEHNR, CDR2 FQNEAQ (reference sequence). Trimming left V 7 bases short and J 8 bases short, with 17 bases between. This CDR3 is CASTPVGGGGYTF. CDR3 nucleotide sequence: TGTGCCAGCACCCCGGTCGGGGGAGGAGGCTACACCTTC. The full variable domain, completed using reference TRBV7-9 and TRBJ1-2, is DTGVSQNPRHKITKRGQNVTFRCDPISEHNRLYWYRQTLGQGPEFLTYFQNEAQLEKSRLLSDRFSAERPKGSFSTLEIQRTEQGDSAMYLCASTPVGGGGYTFGSGTRLTVV.

The chain combines TRBV9 with TRBJ1-6; 7 bases line up with TRBD1. The CDR3 contains 16 residues. Looked up from germline, CDR1 is SGDLS and CDR2 is YYNGEE. The V segment lost 0 bases and the J segment 5 bases; nucleotides outside the gene matches: 5. CDR3 residues: CASSVAQGGNNSPLHF. DNA for the CDR3: TGTGCCAGCAGCGTAGCTCAGGGGGGAAATAATTCACCCCTCCACTTT.

The genes are TRBV28 and TRBJ1-6; 10 nucleotides agree with TRBD1. The CDR3 sequence is 15 residues long. The V segment lost 5 bases and the J segment 10 bases; nucleotides outside the gene matches: 8. Germline assignment: CDR1 MDHEN and CDR2 SYDVKM. In DNA, the CDR3 is TGTGCCAGCAGTAGTGCCGGGACAGGGGACTCACCCCTCCACTTT. This gives the protein CASSSAGTGDSPLHF.

This clone was counted many times. The CDR3 sequence: CASSPMASGGAETQYF. CDR3 DNA: TGCGCCAGCAGCCCAATGGCTAGCGGGGGGGCAGAGACCCAGTACTTC. The chain combines TRBV5-1 with TRBJ2-5; 12 nucleotides line up with TRBD2. This CDR3 is 16 amino acids long. V dropped 4 bases and J dropped 4; count of bases not matched to a gene: 8. The germline CDR1 and CDR2 sequences are SGHRS and YFSETQ.

The genes are TRBV11-3 and TRBJ2-2; D unresolved. Germline V gene sequence: CDR1 SGHNT, CDR2 YENEEA. The CDR3 length is 13 residues. Trimming left V 1 base short and J 5 bases short, with 5 bases between. This CDR3 is CASSLALTGELFF. For the CDR3, the DNA is TGTGCCAGCAGCTTAGCTCTTACCGGGGAGCTGTTTTTT.